The 28 T cell receptor beta chains in this list originate from one sample, sequenced in a study of blood T cell repertoires in COVID-19. Using immunoSEQ multiplex PCR, the repertoire was profiled, and TCRdb retains in-frame clones only, with some absent. This sample carries 200,000 to 250,000 clones, 85% to 90% of them seen once, and the ten largest clones take about 4.5%. Sequencing was done on a sample of peripheral blood. The receptors were sampled from a man between 45 and 60 years old with acute or convalescent COVID-19.

The count of this clone is one. This sequence joins TRBV5-1 and TRBJ2-7; 9 bases are a match to TRBD1. Germline trimming cut 7 bases from V and 8 bases from J; bases unmatched to any gene: 13. Germline V gives CDR1 SGHRS, CDR2 YFSETQ. This CDR3 is built from 14 residues. This chain's CDR3 is CASANVGTGRQQYF. In nucleotides, the CDR3 is TGCGCCAGCGCAAATGTAGGGACAGGGCGACAGCAGTACTTC.

This clone occurred a few times. Distinct nucleotide sequences in the sample also encode this CDR3. The J gene is TRBJ2-1, the V gene TRBV18; TRBD2 matches 10 bases. Trimming at V came to 3 bases and at J to 4 bases, leaving 3 bases not matched to a gene. The CDR3 length is 15 residues. From germline, CDR1 is KGHSH and CDR2 LQKENI. The DNA of the CDR3 is TGTGCCAGCTCACCTAGCGGGGGGTCTTACAATGAGCAGTTCTTC. Translating it yields CASSPSGGSYNEQFF.

This rearrangement joins TRBV5-4 to TRBJ2-2; weak D call: TRBD2 (6 bases). This CDR3 has 16 amino acids. V lost 2 bases and J lost 0, with 11 bases in between. Per germline, CDR1 SGHNT and CDR2 YYREEE (reference sequence). CDR3 bases: TGTGCCAGCAGCTTTGGGGGGTTGACGAACACCGGGGAGCTGTTTTTT. Translation gives CASSFGGLTNTGELFF.

The rearrangement links TRBV7-2 to TRBJ1-2; 7 bases align to TRBD1. This CDR3 comprises 17 residues. Germline trimming cut 1 base from V and 8 bases from J; bases unmatched to any gene: 16. Germline CDR1 is SGHTA and CDR2 is FQGNSA. The CDR3 region is CASSLEGLTGAREGYTF. For the CDR3, the DNA is TGTGCCAGCAGCTTAGAAGGGCTCACAGGGGCGAGGGAAGGCTACACCTTC. Supplemented by reference TRBV7-2 and TRBJ1-2, the full variable domain reads GAGVSQSPSNKVTEKGKDVELRCDPISGHTALYWYRQSLGQGLEFLIYFQGNSAPDKSGLPSDRFSAERTGGSVSTLTIQRTQQEDSAVYLCASSLEGLTGAREGYTFGSGTRLTVV.

The chain joins TRBV4-1 to TRBJ1-1, with a tentative D call TRBD1 (6 bases). V was trimmed by 4 bases and J by 1 base, leaving 19 bases between them. Germline V gene sequence: CDR1 MGHRA, CDR2 YSYEKL. CDR3 length: 17 amino acids. This chain's CDR3 is CASSLEGHTLQNTEAFF. The CDR3, as DNA: TGCGCCAGCAGCCTCGAGGGACATACTCTCCAGAACACTGAAGCTTTCTTT.

In its sample, this clone was seen once. The V and J genes are TRBV18 and TRBJ1-1; weak D call: TRBD1 (6 bases). The V gene's germline CDR1 is KGHSH and CDR2 LQKENI. Trimming cost V 6 bases and J 7 bases, with 12 bases left between them. CDR3 size: 12 residues. The CDR3 protein is CASSPGQFEAFF. The CDR3 region has the DNA TGTGCCAGCTCCCCCGGACAGTTTGAAGCTTTCTTT.

The sample holds a few counts of this clone. This rearrangement joins TRBV7-7 to TRBJ2-7; tentatively, D is TRBD1 (6 bases). The CDR3 runs 13 residues. V gave up 5 bases and J gave up 5 bases, with 13 bases separating them. Per germline, CDR1 SSHAT and CDR2 FNYEAQ (reference sequence). The CDR3 nucleotides are TGTGCCAGCAGCCAGTCGAACAGGGACGAGCAGTACTTC. Amino acids: CASSQSNRDEQYF.

This clone was seen just once. V usage is TRBV7-2 and J usage is TRBJ2-1; TRBD2 might be the D (6 bases). Germline CDR1 reads SGHTA; CDR2 reads FQGNSA. The ends were cut back, 4 bases at V and 2 bases at J, with 18 bases in the middle. The CDR3 runs 17 residues. CDR3 sequence reads: CASSSLPLATPYNEQFF. The DNA of the CDR3 is TGTGCCAGCAGCTCCCTCCCTCTAGCGACTCCCTACAATGAGCAGTTCTTC. The whole variable domain, remainder taken from reference TRBV7-2 and TRBJ2-1, is GAGVSQSPSNKVTEKGKDVELRCDPISGHTALYWYRQSLGQGLEFLIYFQGNSAPDKSGLPSDRFSAERTGGSVSTLTIQRTQQEDSAVYLCASSSLPLATPYNEQFFGPGTRLTVL.

J is TRBJ2-2 and V is TRBV6-5, with D uncertain. Germline CDR1 reads MNHEY; CDR2 reads SVGAGI. This CDR3 has 14 residues. V lost 2 bases, J lost 4 bases, and 8 bases lay in between. The CDR3 region is CASSYPAGTGELFF. The CDR3 DNA reads as TGTGCCAGCAGTTACCCCGCCGGCACCGGGGAGCTGTTTTTT.

As to this clone: The identical CDR3 is also encoded by other nucleotide sequences in the sample. The rearrangement links TRBV5-1 to TRBJ1-4, with 7 bases aligning to TRBD1. This CDR3 spans 14 amino acids. Trimming took 4 bases from V and 3 from J; bases not matched to a gene: 3. CDR1 is SGHRS and CDR2 is YFSETQ in the germline V gene. CDR3 bases: TGCGCCAGCAGCCGGGGACAGCCTAATGAAAAACTGTTTTTT. Protein: CASSRGQPNEKLFF.

The V call is TRBV18, the J call TRBJ1-3, with a weak D call TRBD1 (6 bases). Germline V gives CDR1 KGHSH, CDR2 LQKENI. The V end lost 2 bases, the J end lost 0 bases, and 8 bases lay between the germline ends. This CDR3 is 15 amino acids long. In DNA form, the CDR3 reads TGTGCCAGCTCACCAAGGACAGCCTCTGGAAACACCATATATTTT. Its protein product is CASSPRTASGNTIYF.

V usage is TRBV27 and J usage is TRBJ2-2; tentatively, D is TRBD2 (5 bases). Germline V gene sequence: CDR1 MNHEY, CDR2 SMNVEV (reference sequence). The germline V and J ends were trimmed by 5 bases and 6 bases, with 16 bases remaining between them. The CDR3 runs 15 residues. The CDR3 region is CASSPINRRPGELFF. The CDR3 nucleotides read TGTGCCAGCAGTCCTATAAATAGGAGGCCCGGGGAGCTGTTTTTT.

This sequence joins TRBV3-1 (or the pseudogene TRBV3-2) and TRBJ1-6; no reliable D call. The CDR3 runs 16 residues. With 0 bases removed from V and 5 bases from J, the gap between germline ends came to 11 bases. Germline loops: CDR1 LGHDT, CDR2 YNNKEL (reference sequence). The chain's CDR3 is CASSQDDGVHNSPLHF. In nucleotides, the CDR3 is TGTGCCAGCAGCCAAGACGATGGAGTCCATAATTCACCCCTCCACTTT.

This chain connects TRBV19 to TRBJ1-6; D may be TRBD1 (5 bases). The CDR3 is 16 amino acids. V was trimmed by 5 bases and J by 9 bases, leaving 20 bases between them. Looked up from germline, CDR1 is LNHDA and CDR2 is SQIVND (reference sequence). CDR3 protein: CASSPRAGTSSSPLHF. The CDR3 DNA reads TGTGCCAGTAGTCCCCGGGCAGGGACTAGCAGTTCACCCCTCCACTTT. The whole variable domain, remainder taken from reference TRBV19 and TRBJ1-6, is DGGITQSPKYLFRKEGQNVTLSCEQNLNHDAMYWYRQDPGQGLRLIYYSQIVNDFQKGDIAEGYSVSREKKESFPLTVTSAQKNPTAFYLCASSPRAGTSSSPLHFGNGTRLTVT.

The rearrangement uses TRBV15 and TRBJ1-1; 8 bases fit TRBD1. After removal of 4 bases from V and 5 bases from J, the junction contained 6 bases not matched to a gene. Germline assignment: CDR1 LNHNV and CDR2 YYDKDF (reference sequence). This CDR3 contains 14 residues. The CDR3 protein is CATSKTNRGTEAFF. CDR3 bases: TGTGCCACCAGCAAAACGAACAGGGGGACTGAAGCTTTCTTT.

This chain connects TRBV6-2 or TRBV6-3 to TRBJ1-1; TRBD1 matches 7 bases. Germline V gene sequence: CDR1 MNHEY, CDR2 SVGEGT. The V and J ends lost 5 bases and 1 base, in that order; junction bases with no gene match: 7. This CDR3 has 15 amino acids. Here the CDR3 reads CASSTRQGGNTEAFF. The DNA for the CDR3 is TGTGCCAGCAGTACGAGACAGGGAGGGAACACTGAAGCTTTCTTT.

V gene TRBV3-1 (or the pseudogene TRBV3-2) combines with J gene TRBJ1-5; 10 positions match TRBD1. Germline lookup yields CDR1 LGHDT and CDR2 YNNKEL (reference sequence). This CDR3 contains 15 residues. The ends lost 0 bases at V and 9 bases at J; junction bases unmatched: 5. CDR3: CASSQDSGTGAPQHF. As DNA, the CDR3 is TGTGCCAGCAGCCAAGATTCGGGGACAGGGGCGCCCCAGCATTTT.

For the CDR3, the DNA is TGCGCCAGCAGCCCTGAGGGGACTGCTGGCCAAGAGACCCAGTACTTC. It translates to CASSPEGTAGQETQYF. V and J are TRBV5-1 and TRBJ2-5, with D tentatively TRBD2 (6 bases). Deletions cut 4 bases from V and 1 base from J, with 17 bases between. Per germline, CDR1 SGHRS and CDR2 YFSETQ. This CDR3 spans 16 amino acids.

This chain connects TRBV19 to TRBJ1-5; possibly TRBD1 for D (6 bases). Germline V gene data show CDR1 as LNHDA and CDR2 as SQIVND (reference sequence). The V and J ends lost 5 bases and 5 bases respectively, with 16 bases between them. This CDR3 is built from 15 residues. Here the CDR3 DNA reads TGTGCCAGTAGTTCCTTTCCGGGACAATATCAGCCCCAGCATTTT. It specifies CASSSFPGQYQPQHF.

This clone is a singleton in its sample. V and J are TRBV19 and TRBJ1-6; D is perhaps TRBD1 (6 bases). In germline, CDR1 is LNHDA, CDR2 SQIVND (reference sequence). The CDR3 length is 16 residues. V dropped 3 bases and J dropped 10 bases, with 19 bases sitting between them. This CDR3 reads CASSIDRQVGASPLHF. DNA for the CDR3: TGTGCCAGTAGTATCGACAGACAGGTTGGCGCGTCACCCCTCCACTTT.

V usage is TRBV10-3 and J usage is TRBJ2-1, with a possible D match to TRBD1 (6 bases). V was cut by 6 bases and J by 3 bases, with 15 bases left in between. The CDR3 loop spans 15 amino acids. Germline loops: CDR1 ENHRY, CDR2 SYGVKD. Here the CDR3 reads CAIREGQTLYNEQFF. The CDR3 DNA sequence: TGTGCCATCAGAGAAGGACAGACTCTCTACAATGAGCAGTTCTTC.

This clone was detected a few times. This rearrangement joins TRBV2 to TRBJ1-1; 11 positions match TRBD1. Germline CDR1 is SNHLY and CDR2 is FYNNEI. CDR3 size: 14 residues. Trimming took 1 base from V and 11 from J; bases not matched to a gene: 6. CDR3 residues: CASSEGTGGVGAFF. CDR3 coding DNA: TGTGCCAGCAGTGAAGGGACAGGGGGCGTGGGCGCTTTCTTT.

J is TRBJ1-1 and V is TRBV5-1; D call uncertain. The CDR3 loop spans 13 amino acids. Trimming left V 5 bases short and J 0 bases short, with 8 bases between. Germline loops: CDR1 SGHRS, CDR2 YFSETQ. The CDR3 sequence: CASRKQLNTEAFF. The CDR3 DNA sequence: TGCGCCAGCAGAAAACAGTTGAACACTGAAGCTTTCTTT.

V gene TRBV5-1 combines with J gene TRBJ1-2; no firm D call. V dropped 5 bases and J dropped 5 bases, with 10 bases sitting between them. The V gene's germline CDR1 is SGHRS and CDR2 YFSETQ. The CDR3 sequence is 12 residues long. The CDR3 DNA is TGCGCCAGCAGGCCTGAGGGTTATGGCTACACCTTC. Amino acid sequence: CASRPEGYGYTF.

The CDR3 here is CASSHSEYGYTF. The CDR3 DNA sequence: TGTGCCAGCAGCCACTCCGAGTATGGCTACACCTTC. The chain uses TRBV7-9 and TRBJ1-2; the D is unclear. The germline V and J ends were trimmed by 5 bases and 5 bases, with 9 bases remaining between them. The CDR3 runs to 12 residues. Germline lookup yields CDR1 SEHNR and CDR2 FQNEAQ (reference sequence).

Details on this clone: The identical CDR3 is also encoded by other nucleotide sequences in the sample. V and J are TRBV18 and TRBJ2-3, with D hard to call. Trimming cost V 3 bases and J 0 bases, with 4 bases left between them. CDR3 length: 13 residues. Germline CDR1 reads KGHSH; CDR2 reads LQKENI. The CDR3 spells CASSPPSTDTQYF. CDR3 in DNA: TGTGCCAGCTCACCTCCTAGCACAGATACGCAGTATTTT.

The V and J genes are TRBV19 and TRBJ1-6; 7 bases agree with TRBD1. CDR1 LNHDA and CDR2 SQIVND come from the germline V gene (reference sequence). The CDR3 is made up of 16 amino acids. With V trimmed by 5 bases and J by 9 bases, 13 bases remained unmatched. CDR3 loop: CASSLRQGATGSPLHF. The CDR3 DNA follows: TGTGCCAGTAGTCTAAGACAGGGAGCTACTGGTTCACCCCTCCACTTT.

This rearrangement joins TRBV19 to TRBJ1-4; 7 bases are shared with TRBD1. This CDR3 spans 17 amino acids. After removal of 2 bases from V and 4 bases from J, the junction contained 10 bases not matched to a gene. Germline assignment: CDR1 LNHDA and CDR2 SQIVND (reference sequence). The CDR3 DNA is TGTGCCAGTAGTATAAGGGACGGACAGGATAGTAATGAAAAACTGTTTTTT. This gives the protein CASSIRDGQDSNEKLFF.